The TCR beta chain described here comes from a study of vaccination and CD4 T cells after COVID-19. For the study at large: A median of 101 days (range 35 to 161) separated diagnosis from post-COVID sampling. Study-wide results and limits: Going from around 20 to 38, median SARS-CoV-2-reactive clonotypes did not rise significantly.

For this clonotype: What it binds is unknown.

Germline V gene sequence: CDR1 MNHNS, CDR2 SASEGT. The CDR3 contains 17 residues. V gave up 8 bases and J gave up 3 bases; unmatched junction bases: 16. Treatment defined: approximately nine-day PBMC culture with coronavirus spike peptide pools or control peptides (ViraFEST assay). ViraFEST stimulated the growth of antigen-specific T cells using peptide pools and subsequently profiled their TCRs by sequencing. The Oncomine TCR Beta short-read assay sequenced DNA from cultured CD4+ T cells. TCRdb recomputed calls from the PCR reads with MiXCR, one row per CDR3 protein. This table has some 8,200 distinct CDR3 sequences, just under 55% appearing once.

The specimen was CD4+ T cells from blood, cultured in vitro. This chain connects TRBV6-1 to TRBJ1-1; TRBD1 matches at 9 bases. This receptor was taken from a human donor who had recovered from COVID-19. The CDR3 DNA reads TGTGCCAGCTTCAAGGGTAGACAGGGGGGGTGGCACACTGAAGCTTTCTTT. Amino acid sequence: CASFKGRQGGWHTEAFF.